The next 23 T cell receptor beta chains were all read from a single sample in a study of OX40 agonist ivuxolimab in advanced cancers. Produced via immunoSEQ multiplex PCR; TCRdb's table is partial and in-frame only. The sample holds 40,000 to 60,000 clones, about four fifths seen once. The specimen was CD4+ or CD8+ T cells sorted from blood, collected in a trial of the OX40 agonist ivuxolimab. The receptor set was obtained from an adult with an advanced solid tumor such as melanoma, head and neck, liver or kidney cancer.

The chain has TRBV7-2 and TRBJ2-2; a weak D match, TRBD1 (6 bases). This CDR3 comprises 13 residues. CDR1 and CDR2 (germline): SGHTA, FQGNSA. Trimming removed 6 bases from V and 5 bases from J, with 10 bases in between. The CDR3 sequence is CASRTQGTGELFF. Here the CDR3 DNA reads TGTGCCAGCAGAACCCAGGGGACCGGGGAGCTGTTTTTT.

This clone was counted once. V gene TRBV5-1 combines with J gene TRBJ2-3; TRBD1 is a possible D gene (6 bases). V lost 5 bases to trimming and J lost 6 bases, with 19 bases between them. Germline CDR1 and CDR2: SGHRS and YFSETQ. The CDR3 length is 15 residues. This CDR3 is CASRRAGLRGDTQYF. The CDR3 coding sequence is TGCGCCAGCAGGCGAGCCGGACTGAGGGGGGATACGCAGTATTTT.

The CDR3, as DNA: TGTGCCACCAGCAGATCCCAGGGGGGCGAGCAGTACTTC. It specifies CATSRSQGGEQYF. This chain links TRBV15 with TRBJ2-7, with D possibly matching TRBD1 (7 bases). From germline, CDR1 is LNHNV and CDR2 YYDKDF (reference sequence). The CDR3 loop spans 13 amino acids. Trimming took off 2 bases at V and 6 bases at J, with 11 bases between the two ends.

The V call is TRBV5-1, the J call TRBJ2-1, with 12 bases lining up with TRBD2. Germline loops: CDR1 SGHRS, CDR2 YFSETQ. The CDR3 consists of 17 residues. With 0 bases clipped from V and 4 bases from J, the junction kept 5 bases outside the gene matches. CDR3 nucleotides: TGCGCCAGCAGCTTGGGGGCGACTAGCGGGGGTTACAATGAGCAGTTCTTC. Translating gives CASSLGATSGGYNEQFF.

The DNA of the CDR3 is TGTGCCAGCAGCGGGGCGCAAGAGACCCAGTACTTC. This sequence encodes CASSGAQETQYF. This sequence joins TRBV11-2 and TRBJ2-5; a weak D match, TRBD1 (5 bases). Germline values: CDR1 SGHAT, CDR2 FQNNGV. The CDR3 loop spans 12 amino acids. V lost 5 bases and J 2 bases, leaving 6 bases between the germline ends.

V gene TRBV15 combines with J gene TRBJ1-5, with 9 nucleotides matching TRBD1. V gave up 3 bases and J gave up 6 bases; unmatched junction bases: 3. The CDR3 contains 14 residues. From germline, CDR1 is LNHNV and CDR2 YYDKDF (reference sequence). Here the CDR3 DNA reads TGTGCCACCAGCAGCATGGACAGGGGTCAGCCCCAGCATTTT. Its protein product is CATSSMDRGQPQHF. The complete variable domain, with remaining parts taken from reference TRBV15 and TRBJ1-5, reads DAMVIQNPRYQVTQFGKPVTLSCSQTLNHNVMYWYQQKSSQAPKLLFHYYDKDFNNEADTPDNFQSRRPNTSFCFLDIRSPGLGDTAMYLCATSSMDRGQPQHFGDGTRLSIL.

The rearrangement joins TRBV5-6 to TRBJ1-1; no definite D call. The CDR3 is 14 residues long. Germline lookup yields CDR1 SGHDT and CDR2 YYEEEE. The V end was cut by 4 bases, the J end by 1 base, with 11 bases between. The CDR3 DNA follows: TGTGCCAGCAGCCCTTTTGGGTGGAACACTGAAGCTTTCTTT. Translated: CASSPFGWNTEAFF.

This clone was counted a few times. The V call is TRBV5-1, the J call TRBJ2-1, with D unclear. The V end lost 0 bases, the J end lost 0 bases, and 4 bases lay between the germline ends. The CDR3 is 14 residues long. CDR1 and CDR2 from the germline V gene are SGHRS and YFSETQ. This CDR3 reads CASSLAPSYNEQFF. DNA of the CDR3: TGCGCCAGCAGCTTGGCCCCCTCCTACAATGAGCAGTTCTTC.

This CDR3 reads CASSSGAGGGIQYF. The DNA of the CDR3 is TGCGCCAGCAGCTCTGGTGCGGGGGGAGGCATTCAGTACTTC. J is TRBJ2-4 and V is TRBV5-1, with TRBD2 identical over 8 bases. This CDR3 spans 14 amino acids. The ends lost 3 bases at V and 9 bases at J; junction bases unmatched: 8. The germline CDR1 and CDR2 sequences are SGHRS and YFSETQ.

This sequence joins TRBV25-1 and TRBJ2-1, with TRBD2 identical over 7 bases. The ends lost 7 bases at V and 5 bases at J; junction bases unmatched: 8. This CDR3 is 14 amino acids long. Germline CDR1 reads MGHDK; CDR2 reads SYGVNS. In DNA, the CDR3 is TGTGCCAGCACTGACCCGGGACTAAACAATGAGCAGTTCTTC. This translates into CASTDPGLNNEQFF.

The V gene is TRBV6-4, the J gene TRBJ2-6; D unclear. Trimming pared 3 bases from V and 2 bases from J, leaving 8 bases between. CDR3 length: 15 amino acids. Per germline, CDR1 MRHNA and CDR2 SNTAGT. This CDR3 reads CASSETLTGANVLTF. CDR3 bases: TGTGCCAGCAGTGAGACCCTAACTGGGGCCAACGTCCTGACTTTC.

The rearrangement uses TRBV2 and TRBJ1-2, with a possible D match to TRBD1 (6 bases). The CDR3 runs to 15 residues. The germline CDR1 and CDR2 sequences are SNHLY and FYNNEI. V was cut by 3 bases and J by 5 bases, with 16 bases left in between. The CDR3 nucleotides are TGTGCCAGCAGTGAGAGTTCTCAGGGGATGTATGGCTACACCTTC. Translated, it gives CASSESSQGMYGYTF.

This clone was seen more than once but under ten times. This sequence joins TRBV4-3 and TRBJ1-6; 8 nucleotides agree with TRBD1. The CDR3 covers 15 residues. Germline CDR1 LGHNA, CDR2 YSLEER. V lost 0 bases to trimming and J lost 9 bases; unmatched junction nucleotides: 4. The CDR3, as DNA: TGCGCCAGCAGCCAAGATTCAGGGGGCTTTTCACCCCTCCACTTT. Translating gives CASSQDSGGFSPLHF.

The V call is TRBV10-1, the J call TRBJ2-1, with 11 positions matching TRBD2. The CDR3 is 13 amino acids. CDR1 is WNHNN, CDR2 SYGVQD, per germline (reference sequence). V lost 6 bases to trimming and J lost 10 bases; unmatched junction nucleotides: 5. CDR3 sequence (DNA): TGCGCCAGCAGCAATCTAGCGGGAGGAGAGCAGTTCTTC. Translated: CASSNLAGGEQFF.

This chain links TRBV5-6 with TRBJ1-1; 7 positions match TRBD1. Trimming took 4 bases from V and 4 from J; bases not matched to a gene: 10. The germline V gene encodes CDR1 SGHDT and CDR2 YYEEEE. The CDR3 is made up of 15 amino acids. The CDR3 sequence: CASSRRTGRVTEAFF. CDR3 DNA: TGTGCCAGCAGCCGTAGGACAGGCCGTGTCACTGAAGCTTTCTTT.

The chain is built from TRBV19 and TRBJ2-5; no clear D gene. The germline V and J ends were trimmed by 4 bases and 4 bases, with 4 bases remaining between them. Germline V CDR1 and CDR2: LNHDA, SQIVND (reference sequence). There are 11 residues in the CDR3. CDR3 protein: CASSTRETQYF. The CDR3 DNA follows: TGTGCCAGTAGTACCCGAGAGACCCAGTACTTC.

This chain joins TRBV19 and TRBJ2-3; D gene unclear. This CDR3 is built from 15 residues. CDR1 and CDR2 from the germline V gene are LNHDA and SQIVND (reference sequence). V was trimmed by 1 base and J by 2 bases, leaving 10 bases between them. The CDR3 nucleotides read TGTGCCAGTAGTATAGCGGCAACTTACACAGATACGCAGTATTTT. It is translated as CASSIAATYTDTQYF.

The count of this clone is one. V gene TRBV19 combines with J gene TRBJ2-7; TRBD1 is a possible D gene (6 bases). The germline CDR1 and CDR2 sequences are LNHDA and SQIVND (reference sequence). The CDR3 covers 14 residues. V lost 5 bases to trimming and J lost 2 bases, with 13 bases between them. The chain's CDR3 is CASSSPGVPYEQYF. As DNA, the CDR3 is TGTGCCAGTAGTTCGCCAGGGGTACCCTACGAGCAGTACTTC.

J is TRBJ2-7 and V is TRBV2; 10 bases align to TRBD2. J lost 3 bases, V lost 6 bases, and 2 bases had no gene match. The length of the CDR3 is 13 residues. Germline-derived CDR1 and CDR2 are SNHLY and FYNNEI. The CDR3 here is CASRSGGDYEQYF. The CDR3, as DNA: TGTGCCAGCAGGAGCGGGGGGGACTACGAGCAGTACTTC.

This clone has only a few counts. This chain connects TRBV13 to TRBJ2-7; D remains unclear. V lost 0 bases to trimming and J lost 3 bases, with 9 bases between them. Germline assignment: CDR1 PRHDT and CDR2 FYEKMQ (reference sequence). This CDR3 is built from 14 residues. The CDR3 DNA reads TGTGCCAGCAGCTTAGGGACACTCAACTACGAGCAGTACTTC. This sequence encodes CASSLGTLNYEQYF.

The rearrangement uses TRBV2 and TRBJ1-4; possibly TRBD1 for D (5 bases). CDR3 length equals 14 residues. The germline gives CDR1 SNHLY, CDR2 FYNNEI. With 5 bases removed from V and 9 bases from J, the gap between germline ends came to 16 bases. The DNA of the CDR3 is TGTGCCAGCAGTTCCGGGACGGTGAAGAAAAAACTGTTTTTT. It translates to CASSSGTVKKKLFF.

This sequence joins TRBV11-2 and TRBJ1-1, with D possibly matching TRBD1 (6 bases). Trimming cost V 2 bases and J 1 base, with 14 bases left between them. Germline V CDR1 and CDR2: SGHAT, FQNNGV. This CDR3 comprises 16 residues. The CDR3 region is CASSLMTGGGNTEAFF. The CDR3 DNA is TGTGCCAGCAGCTTAATGACAGGAGGGGGGAACACTGAAGCTTTCTTT. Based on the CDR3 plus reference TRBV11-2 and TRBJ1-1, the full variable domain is EAGVAQSPRYKIIEKRQSVAFWCNPISGHATLYWYQQILGQGPKLLIQFQNNGVVDDSQLPKDRFSAERLKGVDSTLKIQPAKLEDSAVYLCASSLMTGGGNTEAFFGQGTRLTVV.

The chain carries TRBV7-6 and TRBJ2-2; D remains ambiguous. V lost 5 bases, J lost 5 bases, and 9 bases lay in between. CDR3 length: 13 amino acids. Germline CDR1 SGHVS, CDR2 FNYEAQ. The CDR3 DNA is TGTGCCAGCAGCCCGAGGCAGACCGGGGAGCTGTTTTTT. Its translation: CASSPRQTGELFF. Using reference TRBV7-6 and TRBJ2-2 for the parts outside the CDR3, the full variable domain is GAGVSQSPRYKVTKRGQDVALRCDPISGHVSLYWYRQALGQGPEFLTYFNYEAQQDKSGLPNDRFSAERPEGSISTLTIQRTEQRDSAMYRCASSPRQTGELFFGEGSRLTVL.